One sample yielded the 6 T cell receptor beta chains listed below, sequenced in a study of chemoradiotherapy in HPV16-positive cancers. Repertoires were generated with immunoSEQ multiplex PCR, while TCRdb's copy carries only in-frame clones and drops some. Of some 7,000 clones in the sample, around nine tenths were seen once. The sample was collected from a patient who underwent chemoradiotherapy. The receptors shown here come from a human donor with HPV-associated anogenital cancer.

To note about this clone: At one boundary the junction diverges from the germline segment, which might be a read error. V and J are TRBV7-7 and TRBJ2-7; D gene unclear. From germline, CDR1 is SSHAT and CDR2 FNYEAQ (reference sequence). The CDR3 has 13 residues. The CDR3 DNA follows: TGTGCTAGCAGCCGAGACGAAAATTACGAGCAGTACTTC. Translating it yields CASSRDENYEQYF. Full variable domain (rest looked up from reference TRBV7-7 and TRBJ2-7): GAGVSQSPRYKVTKRGQDVTLRCDPISSHATLYWYQQALGQGPEFLTYFNYEAQPDKSGLPSDRFSAERPEGSISTLTIQRTEQRDSAMYRCASSRDENYEQYFGPGTRLTVT.

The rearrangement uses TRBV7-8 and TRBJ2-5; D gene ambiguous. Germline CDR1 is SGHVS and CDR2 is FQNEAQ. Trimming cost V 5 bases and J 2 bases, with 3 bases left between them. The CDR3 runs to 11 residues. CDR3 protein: CASSSQETQYF. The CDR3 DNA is TGTGCCAGCAGCAGTCAAGAGACCCAGTACTTC.

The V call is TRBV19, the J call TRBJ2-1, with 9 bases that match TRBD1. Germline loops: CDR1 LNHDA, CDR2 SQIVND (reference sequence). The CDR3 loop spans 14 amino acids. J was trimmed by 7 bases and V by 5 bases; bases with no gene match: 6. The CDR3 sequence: CASSPGQGPNEQFF. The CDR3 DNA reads TGTGCCAGTAGTCCGGGACAGGGCCCTAATGAGCAGTTCTTC.

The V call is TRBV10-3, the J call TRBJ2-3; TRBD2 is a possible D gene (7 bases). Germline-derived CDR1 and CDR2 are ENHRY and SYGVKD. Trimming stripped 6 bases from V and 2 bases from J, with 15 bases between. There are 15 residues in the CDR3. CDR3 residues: CAISTTGGPTDTQYF. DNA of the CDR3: TGTGCCATCAGCACCACGGGGGGCCCCACAGATACGCAGTATTTT.

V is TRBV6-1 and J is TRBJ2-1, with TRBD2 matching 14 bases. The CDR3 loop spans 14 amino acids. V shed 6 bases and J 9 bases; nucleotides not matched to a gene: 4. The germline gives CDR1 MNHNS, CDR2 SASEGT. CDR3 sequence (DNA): TGTGCCAGCAGGACTAGCGGGGGGGCCGGTGAGCAGTTCTTC. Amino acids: CASRTSGGAGEQFF.

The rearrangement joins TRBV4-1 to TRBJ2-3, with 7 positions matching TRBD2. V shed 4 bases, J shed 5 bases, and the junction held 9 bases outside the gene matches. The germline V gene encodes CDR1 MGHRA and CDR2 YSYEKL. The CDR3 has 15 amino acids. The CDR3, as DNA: TGCGCCAGCAGCCCGACTAGCCCAGCTAAAGATACGCAGTATTTT. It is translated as CASSPTSPAKDTQYF.